The rows below give T cell receptor beta chains drawn from one sample of a study of CD8 T cells in ankylosing spondylitis. TCRdb itself ran the 5' RACE reads through MiXCR, one entry per CDR3 protein. The repertoire holds approximately 110,000 distinct CDR3 sequences, with around 24% as singletons. Sequenced input: synovial fluid, either unsorted or a sorted T cell fraction (not recorded which). These receptors originate from a male donor with ankylosing spondylitis. Each CDR3 is given with its conserved first and last residue. The order of the fields is J gene, D gene, V gene, clone size, CDR3 protein, CDR3 DNA. A D gene is named only where the DNA matches it firmly. Clone size is given for some rows only: seen once, a few or many times, or a class if the clone is expanded.

j_gene: TRBJ1-1; d_gene: -; v_gene: TRBV12-3/TRBV12-4; abundance: -; CDR3aa: CASSFKQLNTEAFF; CDR3nt: TGTGCCAGCAGTTTCAAGCAGTTGAACACTGAAGCTTTCTTT
j_gene: TRBJ1-2; d_gene: -; v_gene: TRBV10-2; abundance: many; CDR3aa: CASSENIWAGPTF; CDR3nt: TGCGCCAGCAGTGAGAACATATGGGCAGGTCCCACCTTC
j_gene: TRBJ2-3; d_gene: -; v_gene: TRBV12-3/TRBV12-4; abundance: -; CDR3aa: CASSLGSGSTDTQYF; CDR3nt: TGTGCCAGCAGTTTAGGTAGCGGAAGCACAGATACGCAGTATTTT
j_gene: TRBJ1-3; d_gene: -; v_gene: TRBV28; abundance: -; CDR3aa: CASKVGGSRNTIYF; CDR3nt: TGTGCCAGCAAAGTTGGGGGGTCCAGAAACACCATATATTTT
j_gene: TRBJ2-1; d_gene: TRBD2; v_gene: TRBV27; abundance: -; CDR3aa: CASTLGLAGGYNEQFF; CDR3nt: TGTGCCAGCACCCTGGGGCTAGCGGGAGGTTACAATGAGCAGTTCTTC
j_gene: TRBJ1-1; d_gene: TRBD1; v_gene: TRBV14; abundance: few; CDR3aa: CASSQDRLAGTGRSRTEAFF; CDR3nt: TGTGCCAGCAGCCAAGACCGATTAGCCGGGACAGGGAGGTCCCGCACTGAAGCTTTCTTT
j_gene: TRBJ2-1; d_gene: -; v_gene: TRBV25-1; abundance: many; CDR3aa: CASSELAAGGSYNEQFF; CDR3nt: TGTGCCAGCAGTGAATTAGCTGCTGGGGGCTCCTACAATGAGCAGTTCTTC
j_gene: TRBJ2-5; d_gene: TRBD2; v_gene: TRBV9; abundance: medium-sized; CDR3aa: CASSVAGGQETQYF; CDR3nt: TGTGCCAGCAGCGTAGCGGGAGGACAAGAGACCCAGTACTTC
j_gene: TRBJ1-2; d_gene: TRBD1; v_gene: TRBV7-2; abundance: -; CDR3aa: CASSPKTGRGYGYTF; CDR3nt: TGTGCCAGCAGCCCAAAGACAGGGAGAGGCTATGGCTACACCTTC
j_gene: TRBJ1-6; d_gene: TRBD1; v_gene: TRBV4-1; abundance: many; CDR3aa: CASSQSLATGWDSPLHF; CDR3nt: TGCGCCAGCAGCCAATCCTTAGCGACAGGGTGGGATTCACCCCTCCACTTT
j_gene: TRBJ1-1; d_gene: -; v_gene: TRBV7-9; abundance: -; CDR3aa: CASSTQKGDTEAFF; CDR3nt: TGTGCCAGCAGCACCCAGAAAGGGGACACTGAAGCTTTCTTT
j_gene: TRBJ2-1; d_gene: TRBD1; v_gene: TRBV20-1; abundance: -; CDR3aa: CSARDREFRDEQFF; CDR3nt: TGCAGTGCTAGGGACAGGGAATTTAGGGATGAGCAGTTCTTC
j_gene: TRBJ2-5; d_gene: TRBD2; v_gene: TRBV2; abundance: -; CDR3aa: CASSGPSGTETQYF; CDR3nt: TGTGCCAGCAGTGGGCCCAGCGGGACAGAGACCCAGTACTTC
j_gene: TRBJ2-2; d_gene: -; v_gene: TRBV27; abundance: -; CDR3aa: CASSLSIAVNTGELFF; CDR3nt: TGTGCCAGCAGTTTATCGATAGCGGTTAACACCGGGGAGCTGTTTTTT
j_gene: TRBJ1-1; d_gene: -; v_gene: TRBV5-1; abundance: -; CDR3aa: CASSLSGKNTEAFF; CDR3nt: TGCGCCAGCAGCTTGTCCGGAAAAAACACTGAAGCTTTCTTT
j_gene: TRBJ1-6; d_gene: -; v_gene: TRBV20-1; abundance: -; CDR3aa: CSARGRGMKSDYNSPLHF; CDR3nt: TGCAGTGCTAGAGGGAGAGGGATGAAATCAGATTATAATTCACCCCTCCACTTT